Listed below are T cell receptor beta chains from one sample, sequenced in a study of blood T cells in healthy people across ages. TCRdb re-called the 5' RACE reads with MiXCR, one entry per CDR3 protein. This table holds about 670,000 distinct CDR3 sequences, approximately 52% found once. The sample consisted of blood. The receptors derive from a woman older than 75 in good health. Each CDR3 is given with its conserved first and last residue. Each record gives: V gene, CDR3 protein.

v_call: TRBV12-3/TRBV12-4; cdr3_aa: CASSLGQQIGNQPQHF
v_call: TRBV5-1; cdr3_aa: CASSMSQETQYF
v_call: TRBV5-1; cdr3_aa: CASSLEVSYEQYF
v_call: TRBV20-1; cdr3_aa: CSARDQSGGAYNEQFF
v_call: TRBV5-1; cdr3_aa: CASSLPLLGLNTEAFF
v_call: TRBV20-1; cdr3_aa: CSASSRVGYTF
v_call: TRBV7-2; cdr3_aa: CASSLSWTSFQYF
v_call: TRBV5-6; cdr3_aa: CASSEGLAGTQRKGLFF
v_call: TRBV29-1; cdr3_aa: CSVVQTGAYGYTF
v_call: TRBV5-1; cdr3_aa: CASSGSTATNEKLFF
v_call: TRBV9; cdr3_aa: CASSAGQEYGYTF
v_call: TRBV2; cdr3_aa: CASSEALAAGGRSSPLHF
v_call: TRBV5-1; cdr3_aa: CASSFERITYNEQFF
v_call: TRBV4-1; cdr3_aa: CASSQALVGGTDTQYF
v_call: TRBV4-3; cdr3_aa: CASSQELSGGGYSQYF
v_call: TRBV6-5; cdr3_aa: CASRRQGSEKLFF
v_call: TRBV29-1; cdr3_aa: CSVGSGGGMGNEQFF
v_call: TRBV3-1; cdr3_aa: CASLGTSGSYNEQFF
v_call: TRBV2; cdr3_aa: CASRAQETQYF
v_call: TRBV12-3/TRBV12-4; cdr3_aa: CASSSTTGIVGYTF
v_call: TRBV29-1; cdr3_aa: CSADLGGDEQFF
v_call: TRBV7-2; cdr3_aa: CASSPRVGGYNEQFF
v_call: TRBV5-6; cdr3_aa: CASSLVGGNFYTF
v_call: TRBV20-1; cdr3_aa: CGAETGANYGYTF
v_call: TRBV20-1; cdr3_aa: CSAPPAGRTDTQYF
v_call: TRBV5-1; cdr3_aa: CASSAQSLYGYTF
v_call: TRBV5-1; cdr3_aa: CASRTARTDTQYF
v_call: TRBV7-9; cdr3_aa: CASSFGTIAETQYF
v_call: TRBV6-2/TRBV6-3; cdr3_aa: CASSYGGSAGEQFF
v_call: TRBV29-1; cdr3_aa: CSAQRGDLSYGYTF
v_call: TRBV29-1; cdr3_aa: CSVEIDAGLSYEQYF